The rows below give T cell receptor beta chains drawn from one sample of a study of blood T cell repertoires in COVID-19. Data came from immunoSEQ multiplex PCR; TCRdb stores just in-frame clones and leaves some out. This sample yields approximately 240,000 clones, of which approximately 90% are seen a single time; less than 2.5% belongs to the top ten. Input material: PBMCs or T cells enriched from blood (not recorded which). The source is a woman between 18 and 29 years old who had recovered from COVID-19. Each CDR3 is given with its conserved first and last residue. Each record gives: clone size, V gene, J gene, CDR3 protein. Clone sizes are given selectively: once, few, many, or a class where the clone is expanded.

NA	TRBV6-5	TRBJ1-2	CASSRTMHHSDGYTF
NA	TRBV28	TRBJ2-2	CAGGGSTGELFF
few	TRBV5-1	TRBJ2-2	CASSEGGSNTGELFF
NA	TRBV10-3	TRBJ1-1	CAISGAKTGSRTEAFF
NA	TRBV5-4	TRBJ2-7	CASSMDRGNEQYF
NA	TRBV29-1	TRBJ1-3	CSVEDRFRTAGNTIYF
NA	TRBV15	TRBJ2-5	CATSKRQETQYF
NA	TRBV29-1	TRBJ2-6	CSAKFRDRGLSGANVLTF
NA	TRBV11-2	TRBJ1-1	CASSSSWGTNTEAFF
NA	TRBV28	TRBJ1-2	CASSFQNYGYTF
NA	TRBV18	TRBJ1-1	CASFSIVNTEAFF
NA	TRBV7-9	TRBJ2-7	CASSLSGGYSYEQYF
NA	TRBV15	TRBJ1-1	CATSREGGRMNTEAFF
NA	TRBV5-6	TRBJ2-7	CASSAGYEQYF
NA	TRBV3-1/TRBV3-2	TRBJ1-1	CASSQTRLEAFF
NA	TRBV13	TRBJ1-1	CASRLQGATEAFF
NA	TRBV2	TRBJ1-1	CASRVTGEKGRYTEAFF
NA	TRBV6-5	TRBJ2-7	CATSDRAVIGEQYF
NA	TRBV2	TRBJ2-5	CASSESGVSEETQYF
NA	TRBV5-4	TRBJ1-2	CASSPGVPGSGYTF
once	TRBV2	TRBJ1-2	CAGKTGGVPPGYTF
NA	TRBV3-1/TRBV3-2	TRBJ1-5	CASSQVGNNQPQHF
NA	TRBV11-2	TRBJ1-1	CASSLDRLQGAFF
NA	TRBV3-1/TRBV3-2	TRBJ1-2	CASSQVSGAGYTF
NA	TRBV19	TRBJ1-1	CASSILRTGPDRAFF
NA	TRBV19	TRBJ2-1	CASSYYNEQFF
NA	TRBV3-1/TRBV3-2	TRBJ1-2	CASRKPGTSYGYTF
NA	TRBV9	TRBJ2-1	CASSVDRQVYNEQFF
NA	TRBV7-8	TRBJ1-2	CASTPYLLQGASGYTF
NA	TRBV18	TRBJ2-7	CASSPMADSYEQYF
NA	TRBV4-1	TRBJ2-3	CASSQEQGLAYPDTQYF
NA	TRBV7-5	TRBJ1-5	CARSPCPQDRGGQPQHF
NA	TRBV7-9	TRBJ2-3	CASTKGTTSSADTQYF
NA	TRBV7-9	TRBJ1-1	CASSPTGGEYAAFF
once	TRBV29-1	TRBJ1-2	CSVEGTPRRGGYTF
NA	TRBV4-1	TRBJ2-6	CASSPRDSSSGANVLTF
NA	TRBV14	TRBJ1-2	CASLRTTNYGYTF
NA	TRBV7-3	TRBJ2-5	CASSRGQGETQYF
NA	TRBV18	TRBJ2-7	CASSPLLENEQYF
NA	TRBV7-9	TRBJ1-1	CASSLEGEAFF